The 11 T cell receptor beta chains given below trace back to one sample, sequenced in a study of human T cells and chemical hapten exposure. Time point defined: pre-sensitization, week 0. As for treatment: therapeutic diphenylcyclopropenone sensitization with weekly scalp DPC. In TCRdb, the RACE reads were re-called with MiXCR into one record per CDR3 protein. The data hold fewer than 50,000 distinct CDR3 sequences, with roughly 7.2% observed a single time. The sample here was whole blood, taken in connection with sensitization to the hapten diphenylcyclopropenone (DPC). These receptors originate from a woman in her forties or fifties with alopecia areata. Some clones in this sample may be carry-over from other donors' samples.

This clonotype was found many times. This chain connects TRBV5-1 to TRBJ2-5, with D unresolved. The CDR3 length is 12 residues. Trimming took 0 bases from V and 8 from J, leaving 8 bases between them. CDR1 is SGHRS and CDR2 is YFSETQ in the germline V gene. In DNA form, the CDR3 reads TGCGCCAGCAGCTTGGGCCAGCTAACCCAGTACTTC. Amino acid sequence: CASSLGQLTQYF.

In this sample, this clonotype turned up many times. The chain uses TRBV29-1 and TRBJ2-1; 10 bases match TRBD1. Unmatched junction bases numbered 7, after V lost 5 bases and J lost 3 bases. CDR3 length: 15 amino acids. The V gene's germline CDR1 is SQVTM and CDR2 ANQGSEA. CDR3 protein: CSVKTGTGDYNEQFF. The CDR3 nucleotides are TGCAGCGTTAAGACCGGGACAGGGGACTACAATGAGCAGTTCTTC.

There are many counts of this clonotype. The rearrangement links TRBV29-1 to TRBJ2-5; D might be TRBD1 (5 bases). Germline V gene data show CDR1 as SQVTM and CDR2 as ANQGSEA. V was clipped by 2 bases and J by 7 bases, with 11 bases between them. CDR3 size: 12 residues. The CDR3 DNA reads TGCAGCGTTGAAAGCCAGGGCGGGACCCAGTACTTC. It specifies CSVESQGGTQYF.

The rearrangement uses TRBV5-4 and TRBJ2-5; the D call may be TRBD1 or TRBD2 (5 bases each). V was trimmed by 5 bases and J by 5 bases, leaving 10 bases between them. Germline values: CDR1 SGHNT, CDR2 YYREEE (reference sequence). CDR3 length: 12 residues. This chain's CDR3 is CASSGDRETQYF. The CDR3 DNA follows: TGTGCCAGCAGTGGGGACCGTGAGACCCAGTACTTC.

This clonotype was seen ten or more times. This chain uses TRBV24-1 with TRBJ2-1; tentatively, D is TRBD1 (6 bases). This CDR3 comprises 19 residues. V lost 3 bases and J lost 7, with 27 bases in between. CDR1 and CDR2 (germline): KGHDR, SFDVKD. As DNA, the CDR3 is TGTGCCACCAGTGATCCCTCGTTACAGGGCCAGCGAGGATGGAATGAGCAGTTCTTC. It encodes CATSDPSLQGQRGWNEQFF.

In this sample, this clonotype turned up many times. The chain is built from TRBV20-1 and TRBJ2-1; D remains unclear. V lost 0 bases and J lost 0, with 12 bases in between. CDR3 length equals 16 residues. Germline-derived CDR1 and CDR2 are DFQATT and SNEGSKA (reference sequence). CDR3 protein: CSARDSRPASYNEQFF. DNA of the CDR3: TGCAGTGCTAGAGATTCCAGGCCAGCCTCCTACAATGAGCAGTTCTTC.

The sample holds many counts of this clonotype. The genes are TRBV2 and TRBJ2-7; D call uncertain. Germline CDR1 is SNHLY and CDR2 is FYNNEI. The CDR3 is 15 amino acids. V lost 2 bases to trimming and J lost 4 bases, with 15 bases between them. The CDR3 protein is CASSEWISKTYEQYF. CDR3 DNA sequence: TGTGCCAGCAGTGAATGGATTTCCAAAACTTACGAGCAGTACTTC.

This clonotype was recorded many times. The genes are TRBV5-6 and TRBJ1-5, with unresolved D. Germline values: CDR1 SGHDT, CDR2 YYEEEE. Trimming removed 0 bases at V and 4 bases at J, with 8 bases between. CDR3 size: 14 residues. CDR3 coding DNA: TGTGCCAGCAGCTTGGCCTGGGGAAATCAGCCCCAGCATTTT. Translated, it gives CASSLAWGNQPQHF.

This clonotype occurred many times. CDR3 DNA sequence: TGCGCCAGCACATCGGGGGGCGCTTACAATGAGCAGTTCTTC. Amino acid sequence: CASTSGGAYNEQFF. This chain joins TRBV5-1 and TRBJ2-1, with a tentative D call TRBD2 (7 bases). V dropped 6 bases and J dropped 4 bases, with 14 bases sitting between them. The CDR3 spans 14 residues. Germline V CDR1 and CDR2: SGHRS, YFSETQ.

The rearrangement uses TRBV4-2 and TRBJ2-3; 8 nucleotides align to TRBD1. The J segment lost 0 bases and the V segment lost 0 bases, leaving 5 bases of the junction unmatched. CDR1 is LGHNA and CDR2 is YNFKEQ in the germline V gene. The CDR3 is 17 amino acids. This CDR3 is CASSQDWTGKSTDTQYF. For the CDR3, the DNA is TGTGCCAGCAGCCAAGATTGGACAGGGAAGAGCACAGATACGCAGTATTTT.

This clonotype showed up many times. CDR3 in DNA: TGTGCCAGCAGCCAACTAACCGGGGAGCTGTTTTTT. Protein sequence: CASSQLTGELFF. This chain connects TRBV6-5 to TRBJ2-2; D unresolved. CDR1 and CDR2 from the germline V gene are MNHEY and SVGAGI. The CDR3 is 12 residues long. Trimming left V 6 bases short and J 5 bases short, with 7 bases between.